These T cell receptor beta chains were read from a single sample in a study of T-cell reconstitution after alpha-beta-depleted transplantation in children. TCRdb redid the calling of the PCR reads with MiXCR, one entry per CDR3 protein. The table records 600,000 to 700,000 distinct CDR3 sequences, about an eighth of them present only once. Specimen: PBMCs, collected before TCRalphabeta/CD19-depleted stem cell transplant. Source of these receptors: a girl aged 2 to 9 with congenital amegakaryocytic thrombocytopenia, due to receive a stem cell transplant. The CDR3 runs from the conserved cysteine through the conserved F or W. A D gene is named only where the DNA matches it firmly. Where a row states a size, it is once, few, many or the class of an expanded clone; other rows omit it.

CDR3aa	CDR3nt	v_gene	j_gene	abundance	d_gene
CASSSTDRDRVIYGYTF	TGTGCCAGCAGTTCAACCGACCGGGACAGGGTGATCTATGGCTACACCTTC	TRBV6-5	TRBJ1-2	few	TRBD1
CASSRPPGAPETQYF	TGTGCCAGCAGCCGACCCCCGGGGGCCCCAGAGACCCAGTACTTC	TRBV5-6	TRBJ2-5	.	.
CASSSLAVLEGDTQYF	TGTGCCAGCAGTTCTCTCGCGGTTCTAGAGGGAGATACGCAGTATTTT	TRBV28	TRBJ2-3	many	.
CSARVHTSQETQYF	TGCAGTGCTAGAGTTCACACTAGTCAAGAGACCCAGTACTTC	TRBV20-1	TRBJ2-5	.	.
CSARGYSGSPYNEQFF	TGCAGTGCTAGAGGGTATAGCGGGAGCCCATACAATGAGCAGTTCTTC	TRBV20-1	TRBJ2-1	many	TRBD2
CASSLVPGFTNIQYF	TGCGCCAGCAGCTTGGTTCCAGGGTTTACAAACATTCAGTACTTC	TRBV5-1	TRBJ2-4	.	.
CASSHPYGEARGYTF	TGTGCCAGCAGCCACCCGTATGGGGAGGCACGTGGCTACACCTTC	TRBV12-3/TRBV12-4	TRBJ1-2	.	.
CASSLSSAGTEAFF	TGTGCCAGCAGTTTAAGTTCGGCCGGGACTGAAGCTTTCTTT	TRBV12-3/TRBV12-4	TRBJ1-1	.	.
CSAKGGRISYEQYF	TGCAGTGCTAAGGGGGGCAGGATCTCCTACGAGCAGTACTTC	TRBV20-1	TRBJ2-7	few	.
CASKQAGGHTEAFF	TGTGCCAGCAAACAGGCCGGGGGGCACACTGAAGCTTTCTTT	TRBV12-3/TRBV12-4	TRBJ1-1	many	.
CASRRQGAGLSGELFF	TGTGCCAGCAGGAGACAGGGGGCGGGATTGTCCGGGGAGCTGTTTTTT	TRBV7-9	TRBJ2-2	few	TRBD1
CASNNQDRSTDTQYF	TGCGCCAGCAATAACCAGGACAGGAGCACAGATACGCAGTATTTT	TRBV5-1	TRBJ2-3	many	TRBD1
CASYTGNTIYF	TGTGCCTCCTACACTGGAAACACCATATATTTT	TRBV30	TRBJ1-3	.	.
CSAELTDSGGYTF	TGCAGTGCTGAACTCACGGACTCTGGGGGCTACACCTTC	TRBV20-1	TRBJ1-2	many	.
CASSPLPLAASPSLYYEQYF	TGTGCCAGCAGCCCTCTACCGCTAGCCGCGTCTCCGTCCCTCTACTACGAGCAGTACTTC	TRBV7-6	TRBJ2-7	.	.
CASSYRAGVYNEQFF	TGCGCCAGCAGCTACAGGGCTGGGGTTTACAATGAGCAGTTCTTC	TRBV5-1	TRBJ2-1	many	.
CSATLAGKNNEQFF	TGCAGTGCTACCCTAGCGGGAAAGAACAATGAGCAGTTCTTC	TRBV20-1	TRBJ2-1	many	TRBD2
CASSLDYQEADTQYF	TGTGCCAGCAGCCTCGACTACCAAGAAGCAGATACGCAGTATTTT	TRBV5-7	TRBJ2-3	.	.
CASIGTSGNYNEQFF	TGTGCCAGCATCGGGACTAGCGGGAACTACAATGAGCAGTTCTTC	TRBV6-2/TRBV6-3	TRBJ2-1	.	TRBD2